The rows below give T cell receptor beta chains drawn from one sample of a study of T cells in Graves' hyperthyroidism and ophthalmopathy. Each CDR3 protein gets one entry after TCRdb re-called the multiplex PCR reads with MiXCR. This table has almost 500,000 distinct CDR3 sequences, approximately 22% appearing once. The sample taken for sequencing was blood. The receptors were gathered from a woman in her seventies with Graves' ophthalmopathy. Both conserved end residues are part of each CDR3. The D gene is left open where the match is weak. Expanded clones are given a class, and other clones once, few, many or no size at all.

clone_size j_call d_call v_call cdr3_aa cdr3_nt
few TRBJ1-6 - TRBV27 CASRDGVNSPLHF TGTGCCAGCAGGGACGGGGTCAATTCACCCCTCCACTTT
- TRBJ1-3 - TRBV7-2 CASSFIRGVGNTIYF TGTGCCAGCAGCTTCATTCGGGGGGTTGGAAACACCATATATTTT
- TRBJ2-1 TRBD2 TRBV27 CASSLFGTILNEQFF TGTGCCAGCAGTTTATTCGGGACTATCTTAAATGAGCAGTTCTTC
few TRBJ2-7 TRBD2 TRBV13 CASSLVAGGVYEQYF TGTGCCAGCAGCTTGGTTGCTGGGGGGGTTTACGAGCAGTACTTC
many TRBJ1-2 - TRBV27 CASSSRDGYGYTF TGTGCCAGCAGCTCTCGGGATGGATATGGCTACACCTTC
many TRBJ2-5 TRBD1 TRBV7-2 CASSLWGQGQETQYF TGTGCCAGCAGCTTATGGGGACAGGGACAAGAGACCCAGTACTTC
- TRBJ1-1 - TRBV5-1 CASSLVAAMNTEAFF TGCGCCAGCAGCTTGGTAGCAGCCATGAACACTGAAGCTTTCTTT
- TRBJ1-1 TRBD1 TRBV19 CASSKRQGATEAFF TGTGCCAGTTCCAAGAGACAGGGGGCAACTGAAGCTTTCTTT
- TRBJ2-2 - TRBV10-1 CASSEIWGTGELFF TGCGCCAGCAGTGAGATTTGGGGGACCGGGGAGCTGTTTTTT
few TRBJ1-1 - TRBV3-1 CASSRGSEAFF TGTGCCAGCAGCCGTGGATCCGAAGCTTTCTTT
few TRBJ1-1 - TRBV13 CASSYTGKMNTEAFF TGTGCCAGCAGCTATACGGGGAAAATGAACACTGAAGCTTTCTTT
many TRBJ1-1 TRBD1 TRBV29-1 CSVGPGQSNTEAFF TGCAGCGTAGGACCGGGACAGTCGAACACTGAAGCTTTCTTT
few TRBJ1-1 - TRBV11-3 CASSLDGGKSTEAFF TGTGCCAGCAGCTTAGATGGGGGGAAGAGCACTGAAGCTTTCTTT
- TRBJ2-7 - TRBV3-1 CASQGLWEQYF TGTGCCAGCCAGGGGTTGTGGGAGCAGTACTTC